This passage covers 28 T cell receptor beta chains from one sample sequenced in a study of T cells in tuberculosis (dated by TCRdb to between 2017 and 2018). After being thawed and rested overnight, PBMC were stained with GMM-loaded CD1B tetramer, a Live/Dead dye and anti-CD3, and were then sorted on a FACS Aria II. C32 glucose monomycolate purified from Rhodococcus equi was loaded onto CD1B tetramers. Library preparation employed the immunoSEQ multiplex PCR assay. Sourced from immuneACCESS, this table was stored by TCRdb with only in-frame sequences that have V and J called. A share of the clones is absent; for the studies checked, an unresolved V gene accounts for under half, and the remainder has no known explanation. This sample holds about 58,000 clones; approximately 88% were observed only once. About a fifth of the sample is in the top ten clones. The sequenced sample consisted of CD1b-GMM tetramer-negative cells sorted from PBMCs. The intended sense of this specimen's cell subset or site label: T cells not binding CD1B-GMM tetramer, sorted from same donor. Receptors originate from an adult woman with latent tuberculosis.

The rearrangement uses TRBV30 and TRBJ2-7; a possible D gene is TRBD2 (6 bases). The CDR3 has 14 amino acids. V was shortened by 4 bases and J by 6 bases, with 19 bases between the two germline ends. Germline-derived CDR1 and CDR2 are GTSNPN and SVGIG (reference sequence). The CDR3 reads CAWTGGEFLSEQYF. The CDR3 DNA follows: TGTGCCTGGACCGGAGGGGAGTTTCTGAGCGAGCAGTACTTC.

In this sample, this clone turned up a few times. This sequence joins TRBV30 and TRBJ2-7, with a possible D match to TRBD2 (7 bases). Trimming took off 3 bases at V and 4 bases at J, with 13 bases between the two ends. Germline V lookup: CDR1 GTSNPN, CDR2 SVGIG (reference sequence). This CDR3 is 13 amino acids long. CDR3 sequence (DNA): TGTGCCTGGAGGGGCGGGGGCATGTACGAGCAGTACTTC. As protein: CAWRGGGMYEQYF.

The J gene is TRBJ2-7, the V gene TRBV6-5; a possible D gene is TRBD1 (6 bases). Between the trimmed V and J ends, which lost 2 bases and 5 bases, there was a span of 10 bases. Germline CDR1 MNHEY, CDR2 SVGAGI. The CDR3 is made up of 13 amino acids. The CDR3: CASSYAGEHEQYF. The CDR3 coding sequence is TGTGCCAGCAGTTACGCAGGGGAACACGAGCAGTACTTC.

J is TRBJ1-3 and V is TRBV10-3; D not certain. Germline CDR1 reads ENHRY; CDR2 reads SYGVKD. V gave up 6 bases and J gave up 4 bases, with 7 bases separating them. The CDR3 runs to 12 residues. CDR3 amino acids: CAISAPGNTIYF. CDR3 DNA: TGTGCCATCAGCGCGCCCGGAAACACCATATATTTT.

This chain uses TRBV29-1 with TRBJ2-7; 10 bases are a match to TRBD2. The CDR3 extends over 13 amino acids. Germline CDR1 is SQVTM and CDR2 is ANQGSEA. V dropped 2 bases and J dropped 7; count of bases not matched to a gene: 5. CDR3 bases: TGCAGCGTTGAACCTAGCGGGAGCCGGGAGCAGTACTTC. Translation gives CSVEPSGSREQYF.

V is TRBV7-9 and J is TRBJ2-1; 9 bases align to TRBD2. Germline V gene data show CDR1 as SEHNR and CDR2 as FQNEAQ (reference sequence). J was trimmed by 12 bases and V by 4 bases; bases with no gene match: 7. The CDR3 loop spans 13 amino acids. CDR3 nucleotide sequence: TGTGCCAGCAGCTCCAGACTAGCGGAATCGCAGTTCTTC. This encodes CASSSRLAESQFF. Full variable domain (outside the CDR3, taken from reference TRBV7-9 and TRBJ2-1): DTGVSQNPRHKITKRGQNVTFRCDPISEHNRLYWYRQTLGQGPEFLTYFQNEAQLEKSRLLSDRFSAERPKGSFSTLEIQRTEQGDSAMYLCASSSRLAESQFFGPGTRLTVL.

This clone was detected once. An end of the junction differs from the germline gene, which may be a read error. V gene TRBV7-7 combines with J gene TRBJ2-1; D gene uncertain. This CDR3 spans 16 amino acids. The germline CDR1 and CDR2 sequences are SSHAT and FNYEAQ (reference sequence). This CDR3 is CASSLETATPYNEQFF. CDR3 nucleotides: TGTGCTAGCAGCTTAGAGACTGCCACGCCCTACAATGAGCAGTTCTTC.

This sequence joins TRBV5-4 and TRBJ2-3, with 7 positions matching TRBD1. The V and J ends lost 2 bases and 6 bases, in that order; junction bases with no gene match: 9. This CDR3 region has 15 residues. Germline-derived CDR1 and CDR2 are SGHNT and YYREEE (reference sequence). The CDR3 reads CASSFPGQLVDTQYF. The CDR3 coding sequence is TGTGCCAGCAGCTTCCCGGGACAGCTCGTTGATACGCAGTATTTT.

The chain links TRBV7-2 to TRBJ2-3, with no clear D. This CDR3 is built from 12 residues. V lost 2 bases, J lost 7 bases, and 7 bases lay in between. Germline V lookup: CDR1 SGHTA, CDR2 FQGNSA. The CDR3 loop reads CASSLPDHTQYF. DNA of the CDR3: TGTGCCAGCAGCTTACCAGATCATACGCAGTATTTT.

The chain combines TRBV15 with TRBJ2-1; 9 bases are shared with TRBD2. Trimming removed 5 bases from V and 0 bases from J; junction bases left unmatched: 11. CDR1 and CDR2 from the germline V gene are LNHNV and YYDKDF (reference sequence). The CDR3 covers 18 residues. CDR3 sequence (DNA): TGTGCCACCAGCGCCCTGCTAGCGGGATCACTCTCCTACAATGAGCAGTTCTTC. As protein: CATSALLAGSLSYNEQFF.

This chain uses TRBV28 with TRBJ2-3; a possible D gene is TRBD2 (5 bases). CDR3 size: 12 residues. Trimming removed 8 bases from V and 5 bases from J, with 11 bases in between. Per germline, CDR1 MDHEN and CDR2 SYDVKM. For the CDR3, the DNA is TGTGCCAGCTCAAAACTAGTAGATACGCAGTATTTT. Its translation: CASSKLVDTQYF.

The rearrangement uses TRBV5-5 and TRBJ1-2, with unresolved D. The germline V gene encodes CDR1 SGHKS and CDR2 YYEKEE (reference sequence). V dropped 3 bases and J dropped 6 bases, with 15 bases sitting between them. This CDR3 contains 14 residues. CDR3 loop: CASSSEWGSDGYTF. The CDR3 DNA reads TGTGCCAGCAGCTCCGAGTGGGGTAGCGATGGCTACACCTTC.

The V and J genes are TRBV6-1 and TRBJ1-6; 7 bases map to TRBD1. Trimming cost V 0 bases and J 10 bases; bases outside gene matches: 6. Germline CDR1 MNHNS, CDR2 SASEGT. CDR3 length: 15 residues. CDR3 region: CASSEAPGGNSPLHF. The CDR3 nucleotides are TGTGCCAGCAGTGAAGCGCCAGGGGGAAACTCACCCCTCCACTTT.

The chain joins TRBV7-2 to TRBJ1-4, with unresolved D. The CDR3 covers 16 residues. V was pared by 2 bases and J by 0 bases, with 10 bases between. Germline V CDR1 and CDR2: SGHTA, FQGNSA. The CDR3 DNA reads TGTGCCAGCAGCTTATTAGGACTTGCAACTAATGAAAAACTGTTTTTT. Protein sequence: CASSLLGLATNEKLFF.

This clone appeared a single time. V usage is TRBV6-6 and J usage is TRBJ1-2; perhaps TRBD1 as D (6 bases). The CDR3 consists of 14 residues. Per the germline V gene, CDR1 is MNHNY and CDR2 is SVGAGI (reference sequence). V lost 2 bases, J lost 2 bases, and 9 bases lay in between. The CDR3 nucleotides are TGTGCCAGCAGTTACCTAGGGGGAAACTATGGCTACACCTTC. It translates to CASSYLGGNYGYTF.

This chain uses TRBV7-9 with TRBJ2-1; 8 positions agree with TRBD2. CDR3 length: 16 amino acids. Germline values: CDR1 SEHNR, CDR2 FQNEAQ (reference sequence). J gave up 5 bases and V 1 base, and 7 bases lay outside the gene matches. The CDR3 loop is CASSLVPGGADNEQFF. The CDR3 bases are TGTGCCAGCAGCTTAGTTCCCGGGGGGGCAGACAATGAGCAGTTCTTC.

V usage is TRBV5-6 and J usage is TRBJ2-1, with TRBD1 matching 7 bases. Losses at the gene ends were 0 bases for V and 2 bases for J; bases not matched to a gene: 8. CDR1 and CDR2 (germline): SGHDT, YYEEEE. This CDR3 has 17 residues. CDR3 coding DNA: TGTGCCAGCAGCTTGGGGCTTGCCGACAGGGCCTACAATGAGCAGTTCTTC. Protein sequence: CASSLGLADRAYNEQFF.

This rearrangement joins TRBV6-5 to TRBJ1-1; 7 nucleotides agree with TRBD1. J gave up 1 base and V 3 bases, and 8 bases lay outside the gene matches. Germline V gene sequence: CDR1 MNHEY, CDR2 SVGAGI. The CDR3 extends over 16 amino acids. CDR3 nucleotides: TGTGCCAGCAGTTATTCGACAGGGACATCGAACACTGAAGCTTTCTTT. Residues: CASSYSTGTSNTEAFF.

The CDR3 coding sequence is TGTGCCATCAGTGAGTCGCCAGTCCTAGCCGGAAACACCATATATTTT. Protein sequence: CAISESPVLAGNTIYF. The rearrangement joins TRBV10-3 to TRBJ1-3; D remains unclear. The CDR3 is 16 amino acids. The germline gives CDR1 ENHRY, CDR2 SYGVKD. The V gene lost 0 bases and the J gene lost 4 bases, with 13 bases spanning the gap.

This chain uses TRBV10-3 with TRBJ1-3; no clear D. Germline loops: CDR1 ENHRY, CDR2 SYGVKD. V shed 4 bases and J shed 0 bases, with 10 bases lying between them. The CDR3 contains 15 residues. CDR3 loop: CAISGQVSSGNTIYF. Here the CDR3 DNA reads TGTGCCATCAGTGGTCAAGTCAGCTCTGGAAACACCATATATTTT.

The rearrangement links TRBV19 to TRBJ2-5; 9 positions agree with TRBD1. The CDR3 runs 17 residues. Germline CDR1 and CDR2: LNHDA and SQIVND (reference sequence). V lost 1 base, J lost 4 bases, and 10 bases stayed unmatched. The CDR3 region is CASSIVGTGRAGETQYF. CDR3 DNA sequence: TGTGCCAGTAGTATAGTGGGGACAGGGAGAGCGGGAGAGACCCAGTACTTC.

The CDR3 nucleotides read TGTGCCAGTACCATGGGCCCTAGCACAGATACGCAGTATTTT. Amino acids: CASTMGPSTDTQYF. V is TRBV19 and J is TRBJ2-3, with unresolved D. Trimming stripped 7 bases from V and 0 bases from J, with 11 bases between. CDR1 and CDR2 (germline): LNHDA, SQIVND (reference sequence). The CDR3 covers 14 residues.

The rearrangement links TRBV1 to TRBJ1-2; the table's D call of TRBD1 was not tested on the DNA. TRBV1 is deemed a pseudogene. CDR3 length: 15 amino acids. CDR3 nucleotide sequence: TGCACCAGCAGGGCCGGGACAGGGTGCTTCTATGGCTACACCTTC. Encoded protein: CTSRAGTGCFYGYTF.

This chain joins TRBV4-2 and TRBJ2-2; TRBD2 aligns across 8 bases. This CDR3 spans 19 amino acids. The V and J ends lost 0 bases and 6 bases, in that order; junction bases with no gene match: 15. Germline lookup yields CDR1 LGHNA and CDR2 YNFKEQ. CDR3 nucleotides: TGTGCCAGCAGCCAAGAAGGGAGTGGGACTAGTGTTCGGTCCGGGGAGCTGTTTTTT. This gives the protein CASSQEGSGTSVRSGELFF.

The gene calls are TRBV28 and TRBJ2-7, with TRBD1 identical over 9 bases. Looked up from germline, CDR1 is MDHEN and CDR2 is SYDVKM. V dropped 8 bases and J dropped 3; count of bases not matched to a gene: 8. This CDR3 spans 14 amino acids. CDR3: CASFSGQGIYEQYF. The CDR3 DNA is TGTGCCAGCTTCTCGGGACAGGGAATCTACGAGCAGTACTTC.

The chain is built from TRBV29-1 and TRBJ1-1; possible D gene TRBD1, 6 bases. CDR3 size: 14 residues. Trimming left V 1 base short and J 0 bases short, with 9 bases between. Germline values: CDR1 SQVTM, CDR2 ANQGSEA. CDR3 loop: CSVEVQGMNTEAFF. The CDR3 coding sequence is TGCAGCGTTGAAGTGCAGGGGATGAACACTGAAGCTTTCTTT.

The chain combines TRBV7-9 with TRBJ2-3; D perhaps matches TRBD2 (6 bases). Germline CDR1 is SEHNR and CDR2 is FQNEAQ (reference sequence). The length of the CDR3 is 14 residues. Between the trimmed V and J ends, which lost 5 bases and 5 bases, there was a span of 14 bases. The CDR3 here is CASSPDGGLDTQYF. CDR3 sequence (DNA): TGTGCCAGCAGCCCGGACGGGGGTCTAGATACGCAGTATTTT.

The chain links TRBV4-3 to TRBJ2-7; 7 bases fit TRBD2. Germline V CDR1 and CDR2: LGHNA, YSLEER. The CDR3 contains 17 residues. With 0 bases clipped from V and 0 bases from J, the junction kept 8 bases outside the gene matches. CDR3 coding DNA: TGCGCCAGCAGCCAAGAAGTCCGCGGGAGCCTCTCCTACGAGCAGTACTTC. Protein sequence: CASSQEVRGSLSYEQYF.